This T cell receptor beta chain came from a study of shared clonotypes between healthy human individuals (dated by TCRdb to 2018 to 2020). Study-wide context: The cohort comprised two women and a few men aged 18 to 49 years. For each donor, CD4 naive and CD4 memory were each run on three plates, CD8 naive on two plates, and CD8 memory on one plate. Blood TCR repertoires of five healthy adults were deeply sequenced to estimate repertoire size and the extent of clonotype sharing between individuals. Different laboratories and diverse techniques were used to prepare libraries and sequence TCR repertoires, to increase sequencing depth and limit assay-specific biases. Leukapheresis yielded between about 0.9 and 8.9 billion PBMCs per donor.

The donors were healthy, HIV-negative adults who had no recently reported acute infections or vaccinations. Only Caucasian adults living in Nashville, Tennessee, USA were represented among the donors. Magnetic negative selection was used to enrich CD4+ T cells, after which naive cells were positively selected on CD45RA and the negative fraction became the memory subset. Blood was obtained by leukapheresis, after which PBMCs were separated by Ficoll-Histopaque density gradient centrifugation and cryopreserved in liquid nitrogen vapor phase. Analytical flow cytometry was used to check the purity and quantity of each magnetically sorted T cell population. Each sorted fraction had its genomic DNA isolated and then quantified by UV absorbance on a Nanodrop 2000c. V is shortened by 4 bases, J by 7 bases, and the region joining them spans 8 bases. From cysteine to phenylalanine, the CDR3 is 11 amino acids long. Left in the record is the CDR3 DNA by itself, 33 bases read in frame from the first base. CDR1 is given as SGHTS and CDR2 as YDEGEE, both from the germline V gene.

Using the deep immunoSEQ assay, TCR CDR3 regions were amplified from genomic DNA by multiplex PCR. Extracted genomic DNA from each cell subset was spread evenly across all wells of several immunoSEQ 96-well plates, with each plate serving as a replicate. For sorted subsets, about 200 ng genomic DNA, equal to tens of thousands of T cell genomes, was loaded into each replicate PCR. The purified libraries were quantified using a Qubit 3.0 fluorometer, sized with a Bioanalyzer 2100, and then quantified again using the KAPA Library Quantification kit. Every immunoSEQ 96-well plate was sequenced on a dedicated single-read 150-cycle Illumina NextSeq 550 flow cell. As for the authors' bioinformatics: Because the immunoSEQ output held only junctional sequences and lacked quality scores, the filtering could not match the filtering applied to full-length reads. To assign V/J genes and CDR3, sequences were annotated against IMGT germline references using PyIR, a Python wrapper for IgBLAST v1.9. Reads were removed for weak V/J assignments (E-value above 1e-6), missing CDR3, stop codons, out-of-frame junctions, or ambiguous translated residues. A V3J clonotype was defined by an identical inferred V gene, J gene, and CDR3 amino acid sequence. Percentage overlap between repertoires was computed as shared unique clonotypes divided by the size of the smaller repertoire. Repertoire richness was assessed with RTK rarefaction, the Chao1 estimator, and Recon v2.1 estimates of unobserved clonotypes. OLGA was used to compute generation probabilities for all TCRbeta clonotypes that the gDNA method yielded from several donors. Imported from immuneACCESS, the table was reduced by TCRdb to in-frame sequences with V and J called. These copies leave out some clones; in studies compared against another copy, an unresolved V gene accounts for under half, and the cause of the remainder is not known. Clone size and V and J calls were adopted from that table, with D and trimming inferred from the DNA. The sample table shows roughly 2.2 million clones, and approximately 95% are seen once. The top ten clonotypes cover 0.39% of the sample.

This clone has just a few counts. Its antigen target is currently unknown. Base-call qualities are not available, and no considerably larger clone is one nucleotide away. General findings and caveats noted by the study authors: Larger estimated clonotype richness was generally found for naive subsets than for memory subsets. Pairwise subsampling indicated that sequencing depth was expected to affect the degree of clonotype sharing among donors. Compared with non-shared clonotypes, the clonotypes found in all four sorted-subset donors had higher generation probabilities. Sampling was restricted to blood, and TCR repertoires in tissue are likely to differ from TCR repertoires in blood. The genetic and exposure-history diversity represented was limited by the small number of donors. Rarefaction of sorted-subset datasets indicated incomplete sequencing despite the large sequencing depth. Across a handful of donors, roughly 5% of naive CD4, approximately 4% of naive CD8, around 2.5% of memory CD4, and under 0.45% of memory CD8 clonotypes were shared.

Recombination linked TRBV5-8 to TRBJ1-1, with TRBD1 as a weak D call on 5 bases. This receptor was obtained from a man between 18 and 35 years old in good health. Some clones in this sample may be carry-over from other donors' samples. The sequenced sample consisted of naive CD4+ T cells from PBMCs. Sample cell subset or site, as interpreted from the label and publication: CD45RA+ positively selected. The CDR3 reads CASSRGYEAFF. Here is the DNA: TGTGCCAGCAGCAGGGGTTATGAAGCTTTCTTT.